A single sample gave rise to the 3 T cell receptor beta chains below, sequenced in a study of T cell responses to AZD1222 COVID-19 vaccine. Data came from immunoSEQ multiplex PCR; TCRdb stores just in-frame clones and leaves some out. The data hold about 130,000 clones, with around 90% observed a single time. Specimen: peripheral blood, collected 28 days after the second AZD1222 dose. These receptor sequences come from an adult who received the AZD1222 COVID-19 vaccine.

The chain recombines TRBV19 with TRBJ1-1, with TRBD1 identical over 9 bases. V dropped 8 bases and J dropped 6; count of bases not matched to a gene: 7. In germline, CDR1 is LNHDA, CDR2 SQIVND (reference sequence). The CDR3 extends over 13 amino acids. CDR3 in DNA: TGTGCCAGTGAGGGACAGGGAGCGTCTGAAGCTTTCTTT. This codes for CASEGQGASEAFF.

The chain is built from TRBV28 and TRBJ2-3; D might be TRBD1 (6 bases). Looked up from germline, CDR1 is MDHEN and CDR2 is SYDVKM. Deletions cut 10 bases from V and 2 bases from J, with 10 bases between. The CDR3 has 12 residues. The CDR3 is CATGDTTDTQYF. The DNA of the CDR3 is TGTGCCACCGGGGACACCACAGATACGCAGTATTTT.

CDR3 nucleotides: TGTGCCAGTACCAAAGGACAGGGAGATCATGGCTACACCTTC. It yields the protein CASTKGQGDHGYTF. J is TRBJ1-2 and V is TRBV19, with 8 bases matching TRBD1. CDR3 size: 14 residues. V trimming: 7 bases; J trimming: 6 bases; junction bases outside the gene matches: 10. Germline CDR1 and CDR2: LNHDA and SQIVND (reference sequence).